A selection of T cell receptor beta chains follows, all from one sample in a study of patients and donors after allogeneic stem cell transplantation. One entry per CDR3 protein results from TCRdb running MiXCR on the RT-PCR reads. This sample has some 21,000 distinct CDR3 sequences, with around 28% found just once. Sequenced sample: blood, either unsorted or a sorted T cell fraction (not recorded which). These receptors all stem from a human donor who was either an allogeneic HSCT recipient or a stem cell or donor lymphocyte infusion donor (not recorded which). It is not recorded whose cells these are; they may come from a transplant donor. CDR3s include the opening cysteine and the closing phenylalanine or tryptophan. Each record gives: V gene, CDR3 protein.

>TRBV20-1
CSAQRGDTEAFF
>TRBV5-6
CASSLGQLYGYTF
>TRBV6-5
CASRRSGGWTGELFF
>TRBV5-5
CASSLTGRLNTEAFF
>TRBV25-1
CATDSPLHF
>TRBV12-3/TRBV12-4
CASSLASNQPQHF
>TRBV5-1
CASSLDRGLNEQFF
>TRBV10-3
CAISEGGYTEAFF
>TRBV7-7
CASSLTSTGELFF
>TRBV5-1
CASSSPGRSWGYTF
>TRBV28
CASSLFYTGEETSGNTIYF